This T cell receptor (beta chain) originates from a study of cytomegalovirus exposure and HLA in healthy donors. Study-wide context: Findings of an earlier analysis included some 120 million unique TCR beta sequences from 180 million or so T cells. Study-wide results and caveats: Later on, an analysis tied around 17,000 TCR beta sequences to HLA alleles at 0.05 false discovery rate. The availability of immune exposure information extended only to CMV serostatus. Within a later analysis, the majority of CMV-associated TCR beta chains appeared HLA-restricted.

As for this clone: What it binds is not known.

Trimming stripped 8 bases from V and 4 bases from J, with 15 bases between. This CDR3 is 13 amino acids long. Germline V lookup: CDR1 LNHDA, CDR2 SQIVND (reference sequence). This PCR relied on a set of 60 Vbeta primers and 13 Jbeta primers. TCRdb keeps only in-frame clones here, not all; method: immunoSEQ multiplex PCR. The specimen's table records 150,000 to 200,000 clones. Specimen: PBMCs. V and J are TRBV19 and TRBJ2-7; D might be TRBD2 (6 bases). The receptor was derived from a man younger than 40 in good health and CMV-seronegative. CDR3 protein: CASPGDGAYEQYF. CDR3 nucleotides: TGTGCCAGTCCGGGGGACGGGGCGTACGAGCAGTACTTC.